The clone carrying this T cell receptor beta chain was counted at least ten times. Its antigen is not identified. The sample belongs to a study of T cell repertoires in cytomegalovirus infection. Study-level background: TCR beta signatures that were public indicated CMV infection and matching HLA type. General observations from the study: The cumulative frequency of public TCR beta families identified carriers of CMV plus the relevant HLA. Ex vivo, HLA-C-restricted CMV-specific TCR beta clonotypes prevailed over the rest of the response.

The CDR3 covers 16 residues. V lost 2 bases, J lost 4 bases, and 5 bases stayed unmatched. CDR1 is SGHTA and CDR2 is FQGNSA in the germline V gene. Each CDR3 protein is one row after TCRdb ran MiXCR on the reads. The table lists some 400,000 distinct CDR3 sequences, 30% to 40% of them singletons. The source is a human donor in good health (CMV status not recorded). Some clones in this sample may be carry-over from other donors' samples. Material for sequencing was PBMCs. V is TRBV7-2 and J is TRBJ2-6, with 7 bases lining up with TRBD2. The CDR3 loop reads CASSLRRGTGANVLTF. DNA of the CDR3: TGTGCCAGCAGCTTAAGGCGGGGGACGGGGGCCAACGTCCTGACTTTC. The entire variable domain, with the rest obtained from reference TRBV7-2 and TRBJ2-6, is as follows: GAGVSQSPSNKVTEKGKDVELRCDPISGHTALYWYRQSLGQGLEFLIYFQGNSAPDKSGLPSDRFSAERTGGSVSTLTIQRTQQEDSAVYLCASSLRRGTGANVLTFGAGSRLTVL.